Included here is one T cell receptor beta chain sequence, with context. Its antigen is unidentified. Only in-frame clones appear in the TCRdb table, and some are missing; sequencing was by immunoSEQ multiplex PCR. This sample has 1.5 million to 1.9 million clones, with around 98% found just once. The sample originates from a study of shared clonotypes between healthy human individuals. General observations from the study: Sampling covered blood only; tissue repertoires likely differ.

CDR1 is SGHRS and CDR2 is YFSETQ in the germline V gene. The CDR3 totals 15 residues. V lost 4 bases and J 2 bases, leaving 16 bases between the germline ends. The V and J genes are TRBV5-1 and TRBJ2-7; D is ambiguous. Material for sequencing was naive CD4+ T cells sorted from blood. Subset meaning: CD45RA+ positively selected. The clonotype originates from a man aged 25-40 years in good health. The CDR3 here is CASSPAGPGPYEQYF. In nucleotides, the CDR3 is TGCGCCAGCAGCCCAGCAGGTCCGGGCCCCTACGAGCAGTACTTC.